A single sample gave rise to the 27 T cell receptor beta chains below, sequenced in a study of monozygotic twins with cystic fibrosis. The method was immunoSEQ multiplex PCR; TCRdb's version includes in-frame clones alone and lacks a portion of them. This sample has 30,000 to 35,000 clones, with roughly 96% found just once. The sequenced sample was blood. These receptor sequences come from a girl between 2 and 10 years old with cystic fibrosis.

This chain joins TRBV23-1 and TRBJ2-1; possible D gene TRBD2, 6 bases. TRBV23-1 is annotated as an ORF whose role is uncertain. Trimming shortened V by 3 bases and J by 0 bases, and 21 bases separated the two germline ends. This CDR3 has 19 residues. For the CDR3, the DNA is TGCGCCAGCAGTCACGTTGGGGTAGAGCGGGCCCACTCCTACAATGAGCAGTTCTTC. This sequence encodes CASSHVGVERAHSYNEQFF.

V gene TRBV7-8 combines with J gene TRBJ2-1, with 13 positions matching TRBD2. J lost 6 bases, V lost 0 bases, and 2 bases had no gene match. The V gene's germline CDR1 is SGHVS and CDR2 FQNEAQ. This CDR3 contains 16 residues. CDR3 protein: CASSLAGLAGINEQFF. The CDR3 DNA sequence: TGTGCCAGCAGCTTAGCGGGACTAGCGGGAATCAATGAGCAGTTCTTC.

This rearrangement joins TRBV6-5 to TRBJ1-1; no clear D gene. This CDR3 has 15 amino acids. Germline lookup yields CDR1 MNHEY and CDR2 SVGAGI. The V end lost 0 bases, the J end lost 3 bases, and 11 bases lay between the germline ends. CDR3 in amino acids: CASSYSLGGDTEAFF. DNA for the CDR3: TGTGCCAGCAGTTACTCGTTGGGCGGGGACACTGAAGCTTTCTTT.

The chain is built from TRBV2 and TRBJ1-2; D not certain. CDR3 length: 13 amino acids. V was clipped by 5 bases and J by 4 bases, with 11 bases between them. Looked up from germline, CDR1 is SNHLY and CDR2 is FYNNEI. Written as DNA, the CDR3 is TGTGCCAGCAGTCAAGTTACTATCTATGGCTACACCTTC. Its translation is CASSQVTIYGYTF.

This chain uses TRBV28 with TRBJ1-4; D not certain. Germline CDR1 MDHEN, CDR2 SYDVKM. V lost 4 bases and J lost 0, with 9 bases in between. The CDR3 loop spans 15 amino acids. Here the CDR3 reads CASSSIRATNEKLFF. The CDR3 nucleotides read TGTGCCAGCAGTTCGATCAGAGCAACTAATGAAAAACTGTTTTTT. The full variable domain, its missing parts supplied by reference TRBV28 and TRBJ1-4, is DVKVTQSSRYLVKRTGEKVFLECVQDMDHENMFWYRQDPGLGLRLIYFSYDVKMKEKGDIPEGYSVSREKKERFSLILESASTNQTSMYLCASSSIRATNEKLFFGSGTQLSVL.

The rearrangement links TRBV5-4 to TRBJ2-7; TRBD1 agrees at 9 bases. The V and J ends lost 2 bases and 3 bases, in that order; junction bases with no gene match: 3. Germline V lookup: CDR1 SGHNT, CDR2 YYREEE (reference sequence). CDR3 size: 14 residues. The CDR3 DNA reads TGTGCCAGCAGCTTAACAGGGGGCTTCTACGAGCAGTACTTC. It encodes CASSLTGGFYEQYF.

The chain couples TRBV6-4 to TRBJ2-3, with 11 nucleotides matching TRBD2. The junction had 3 bases not matched to a gene; V was cut back by 7 bases and J by 3 bases. Germline values: CDR1 MRHNA, CDR2 SNTAGT. This CDR3 is built from 14 residues. CDR3 in DNA: TGTGCCAGCACCTCTAGCGGGAGGACAGATACGCAGTATTTT. This encodes CASTSSGRTDTQYF.

The chain carries TRBV6-1 and TRBJ1-4, with a weak D call TRBD1 (5 bases). V lost 4 bases, J lost 0 bases, and 12 bases lay in between. The CDR3 sequence is 16 residues long. CDR1 MNHNS and CDR2 SASEGT come from the germline V gene. For the CDR3, the DNA is TGTGCCAGCAGTGTCGGGACCTATGCAACTAATGAAAAACTGTTTTTT. Amino acids: CASSVGTYATNEKLFF.

The CDR3 loop reads CAWRRLPNEKLFF. The CDR3 DNA follows: TGTGCCTGGAGAAGGCTCCCTAATGAAAAACTGTTTTTT. The chain uses TRBV30 and TRBJ1-4; D remains unclear. Germline-derived CDR1 and CDR2 are GTSNPN and SVGIG (reference sequence). This CDR3 spans 13 amino acids. V gave up 3 bases and J gave up 3 bases, with 8 bases separating them.

The chain carries TRBV7-8 and TRBJ2-2; 10 nucleotides line up with TRBD2. Germline V CDR1 and CDR2: SGHVS, FQNEAQ. This CDR3 has 19 residues. The V segment lost 1 base and the J segment 5 bases; nucleotides outside the gene matches: 13. In nucleotides, the CDR3 is TGTGCCAGCAGCTTAGTTTTTCTACGGCTAGCGGGAGTGACCGGGGAGCTGTTTTTT. Translation: CASSLVFLRLAGVTGELFF.

V usage is TRBV5-1 and J usage is TRBJ2-1; 9 bases are a match to TRBD1. This CDR3 is built from 16 residues. Germline CDR1 reads SGHRS; CDR2 reads YFSETQ. V gave up 4 bases and J gave up 0 bases; unmatched junction bases: 5. The CDR3 DNA reads TGCGCCAGCAGCCCGACAGGGGGAAGCTCCTACAATGAGCAGTTCTTC. Encoded protein: CASSPTGGSSYNEQFF. The variable domain in full, with the rest retrieved from reference TRBV5-1 and TRBJ2-1, is KAGVTQTPRYLIKTRGQQVTLSCSPISGHRSVSWYQQTPGQGLQFLFEYFSETQRNKGNFPGRFSGRQFSNSRSEMNVSTLELGDSALYLCASSPTGGSSYNEQFFGPGTRLTVL.

The gene calls are TRBV27 and TRBJ1-4; 7 nucleotides agree with TRBD1. This CDR3 region has 14 residues. V lost 2 bases and J lost 6; bases outside the gene matches: 3. The germline CDR1 and CDR2 sequences are MNHEY and SMNVEV (reference sequence). The CDR3 DNA is TGTGCCAGCAGTTTAGACAGGGATCATGAAAAACTGTTTTTT. Protein product: CASSLDRDHEKLFF.

The rearrangement links TRBV19 to TRBJ1-1, with D maybe TRBD1 (5 bases). Germline values: CDR1 LNHDA, CDR2 SQIVND (reference sequence). The CDR3 spans 13 residues. Trimming stripped 6 bases from V and 1 base from J, with 9 bases between. The CDR3 here is CASRAGWNTEAFF. The CDR3 coding sequence is TGTGCCAGTAGGGCAGGGTGGAACACTGAAGCTTTCTTT.

The genes are TRBV9 and TRBJ2-1; D not certain. Germline CDR1 and CDR2: SGDLS and YYNGEE. There are 17 residues in the CDR3. Trimming left V 3 bases short and J 0 bases short, with 16 bases between. CDR3 nucleotides: TGTGCCAGCAGCGCCACTCAACTAATAAGCTCCTACAATGAGCAGTTCTTC. As protein: CASSATQLISSYNEQFF. Full variable domain (outside the CDR3, taken from reference TRBV9 and TRBJ2-1): DSGVTQTPKHLITATGQRVTLRCSPRSGDLSVYWYQQSLDQGLQFLIQYYNGEERAKGNILERFSAQQFPDLHSELNLSSLELGDSALYFCASSATQLISSYNEQFFGPGTRLTVL.

The rearrangement uses TRBV5-1 and TRBJ2-7; 11 bases match TRBD1. Losses at the gene ends were 2 bases for V and 4 bases for J; bases not matched to a gene: 5. This CDR3 is 15 amino acids long. CDR1 is SGHRS and CDR2 is YFSETQ in the germline V gene. CDR3 coding DNA: TGCGCCAGCAGCTTAGGGACAGGGGGTTTGTACGAGCAGTACTTC. The encoded protein is CASSLGTGGLYEQYF. Looking up the rest from reference TRBV5-1 and TRBJ2-7 gives the full variable domain: KAGVTQTPRYLIKTRGQQVTLSCSPISGHRSVSWYQQTPGQGLQFLFEYFSETQRNKGNFPGRFSGRQFSNSRSEMNVSTLELGDSALYLCASSLGTGGLYEQYFGPGTRLTVT.

This clone appeared a single time. This chain connects TRBV7-9 to TRBJ1-1; D is unresolved. The CDR3 covers 14 residues. Germline V gene data show CDR1 as SEHNR and CDR2 as FQNEAQ (reference sequence). Deletions cut 1 base from V and 10 bases from J, with 16 bases between. The CDR3 nucleotides are TGTGCCAGCAGCTTAGGGTCCCCGTCCCGAGGAGCTTTCTTT. Translation: CASSLGSPSRGAFF.

The V and J genes are TRBV11-2 and TRBJ1-1; no firm D call. V lost 3 bases and J lost 1, with 6 bases in between. Germline V gene data show CDR1 as SGHAT and CDR2 as FQNNGV. This CDR3 is 13 amino acids long. DNA of the CDR3: TGTGCCAGCAGCTTCCCAGGGAACACTGAAGCTTTCTTT. Translation gives CASSFPGNTEAFF.

The J gene is TRBJ2-3, the V gene TRBV20-1; no definite D call. The V and J ends lost 1 base and 6 bases respectively, with 5 bases between them. CDR1 is DFQATT and CDR2 is SNEGSKA in the germline V gene (reference sequence). The CDR3 runs 11 residues. CDR3: CSARVRDTQYF. The CDR3 coding sequence is TGCAGTGCTAGAGTGAGGGATACGCAGTATTTT.

The rearrangement links TRBV11-2 to TRBJ1-2; TRBD1 might be the D (6 bases). The CDR3 is 16 residues long. From germline, CDR1 is SGHAT and CDR2 FQNNGV. The V end was cut by 0 bases, the J end by 2 bases, with 13 bases between. CDR3 bases: TGTGCCAGCAGCTTAGATTTCGGCAGGGGAAACTATGGCTACACCTTC. Protein product: CASSLDFGRGNYGYTF. The full variable domain, completed using reference TRBV11-2 and TRBJ1-2, is EAGVAQSPRYKIIEKRQSVAFWCNPISGHATLYWYQQILGQGPKLLIQFQNNGVVDDSQLPKDRFSAERLKGVDSTLKIQPAKLEDSAVYLCASSLDFGRGNYGYTFGSGTRLTVV.

The rearrangement joins TRBV4-1 to TRBJ2-1; D gene unclear. This CDR3 comprises 12 residues. V lost 5 bases to trimming and J lost 3 bases, with 5 bases between them. CDR1 is MGHRA, CDR2 YSYEKL, per germline. CDR3 loop: CASSGRYNEQFF. The CDR3 nucleotides read TGCGCCAGCAGCGGCCGCTACAATGAGCAGTTCTTC.

The chain has TRBV29-1 and TRBJ1-2, with 7 positions matching TRBD1. Trimming took 3 bases from V and 7 from J; bases not matched to a gene: 11. The germline V gene has CDR1 SQVTM and CDR2 ANQGSEA. This CDR3 region has 14 residues. The CDR3, as DNA: TGCAGCGTTGATTTCCGGGACAGCATGCTTGGCTACACCTTC. As protein: CSVDFRDSMLGYTF.

J is TRBJ2-3 and V is TRBV14; 7 nucleotides line up with TRBD2. Looked up from germline, CDR1 is SGHDN and CDR2 is FVKESK. This CDR3 is built from 16 residues. V shed 4 bases and J 4 bases; nucleotides not matched to a gene: 11. CDR3 nucleotides: TGTGCCAGCAGCCCCCGAGCGGGAATAGGGGCAGATACGCAGTATTTT. Its translation: CASSPRAGIGADTQYF.

The gene calls are TRBV15 and TRBJ2-3, with TRBD1 matching over 9 bases. Trimming at V came to 5 bases and at J to 2 bases, leaving 8 bases not matched to a gene. This CDR3 contains 16 residues. From germline, CDR1 is LNHNV and CDR2 YYDKDF (reference sequence). The CDR3 bases are TGTGCCACCAGCCCTCGGGACAGGGAATACACAGATACGCAGTATTTT. It specifies CATSPRDREYTDTQYF.

J is TRBJ1-2 and V is TRBV18; the match to TRBD1 covers 10 bases. Unmatched junction bases numbered 17, after V lost 5 bases and J lost 8 bases. CDR3 length: 17 residues. In germline, CDR1 is KGHSH, CDR2 LQKENI. The CDR3 coding sequence is TGTGCCAGCTCAGGACAGGGGGGCGACCCCCCAATGTTGGGCTACACCTTC. It yields the protein CASSGQGGDPPMLGYTF.

V gene TRBV6-1 combines with J gene TRBJ1-1; D ambiguous. The germline CDR1 and CDR2 sequences are MNHNS and SASEGT. Trimming cost V 3 bases and J 1 base, with 6 bases left between them. The CDR3 runs 13 residues. The CDR3 sequence is CASSDLWNTEAFF. The CDR3 nucleotides are TGTGCCAGCAGTGACCTGTGGAACACTGAAGCTTTCTTT.

The chain has TRBV19 and TRBJ2-7; D gene uncertain. The CDR3 is 13 amino acids. Trimming pared 3 bases from V and 2 bases from J, leaving 8 bases between. From germline, CDR1 is LNHDA and CDR2 SQIVND (reference sequence). The CDR3 DNA is TGTGCCAGTAGTATGGGTCTGGCCTACGAGCAGTACTTC. This codes for CASSMGLAYEQYF. Filled out from reference TRBV19 and TRBJ2-7, the complete variable domain reads DGGITQSPKYLFRKEGQNVTLSCEQNLNHDAMYWYRQDPGQGLRLIYYSQIVNDFQKGDIAEGYSVSREKKESFPLTVTSAQKNPTAFYLCASSMGLAYEQYFGPGTRLTVT.

This clone was seen a single time. The chain is built from TRBV2 and TRBJ1-1; maybe TRBD1 (6 bases). Trimming left V 7 bases short and J 3 bases short, with 21 bases between. The CDR3 covers 16 residues. Per the germline V gene, CDR1 is SNHLY and CDR2 is FYNNEI. The CDR3 region is CASTREGLGADTEAFF. CDR3 sequence (DNA): TGTGCCAGCACACGAGAAGGGCTGGGGGCGGACACTGAAGCTTTCTTT.